The clone carrying this T cell receptor beta chain occurred many times. The antigen remains unidentified. The record originates from a study of early T cells in non-severe SARS-CoV-2 infection. Study-wide context: Whole-blood bulk RNA, unsorted, was sequenced, and chains were unpaired. Findings of the study overall: In VDJdb matching, anti-spike CD8 responses were favored while private and CD4 specificities went missing.

Trimming removed 8 bases from V and 6 bases from J, with 17 bases in between. CDR1 SNHLY and CDR2 FYNNEI come from the germline V gene. There are 14 residues in the CDR3. Individual cDNA molecules received unique molecular identifiers. TCRdb recomputed calls from the 5' RACE reads with MiXCR, one row per CDR3 protein. The top ten hold around 1.4% of the sample, which has 55,000 or so distinct CDR3 sequences, under 15% seen once. The genes are TRBV2 and TRBJ2-1; weak D call: TRBD2 (6 bases). Sample: whole blood. The clonotype was recovered from an adult who was a healthcare worker with PCR-confirmed SARS-CoV-2 infection or an uninfected control (not recorded which). The CDR3 bases are TGTGCCAGCCTAGCGAGGGGCCCGGCCAATGAGCAGTTCTTC. Its translation is CASLARGPANEQFF.